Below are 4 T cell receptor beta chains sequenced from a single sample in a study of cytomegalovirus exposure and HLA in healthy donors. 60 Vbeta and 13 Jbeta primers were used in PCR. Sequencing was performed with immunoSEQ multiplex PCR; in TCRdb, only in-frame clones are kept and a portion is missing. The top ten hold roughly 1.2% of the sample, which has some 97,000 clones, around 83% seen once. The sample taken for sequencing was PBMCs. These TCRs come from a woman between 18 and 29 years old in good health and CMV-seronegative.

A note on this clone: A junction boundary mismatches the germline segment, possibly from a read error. CDR3 protein: CSSRSEFGASTGELFF. The CDR3 region has the DNA TGTTCCAGCAGAAGCGAATTTGGTGCCTCCACCGGGGAGCTGTTTTTT. J is TRBJ2-2 and V is TRBV7-9; D remains unclear. Germline assignment: CDR1 SEHNR and CDR2 FQNEAQ (reference sequence). The CDR3 runs to 16 residues. Full variable domain (remainder filled in from reference TRBV7-9 and TRBJ2-2): DTGVSQNPRHKITKRGQNVTFRCDPISEHNRLYWYRQTLGQGPEFLTYFQNEAQLEKSRLLSDRFSAERPKGSFSTLEIQRTEQGDSAMYLCSSRSEFGASTGELFFGEGSRLTVL.

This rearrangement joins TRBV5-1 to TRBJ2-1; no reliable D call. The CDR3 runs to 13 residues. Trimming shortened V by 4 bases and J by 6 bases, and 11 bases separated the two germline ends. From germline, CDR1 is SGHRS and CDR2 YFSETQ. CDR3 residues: CASSPLESNEQFF. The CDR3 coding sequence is TGCGCCAGCAGCCCGCTAGAGAGCAATGAGCAGTTCTTC. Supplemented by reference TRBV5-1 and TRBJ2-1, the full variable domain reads KAGVTQTPRYLIKTRGQQVTLSCSPISGHRSVSWYQQTPGQGLQFLFEYFSETQRNKGNFPGRFSGRQFSNSRSEMNVSTLELGDSALYLCASSPLESNEQFFGPGTRLTVL.

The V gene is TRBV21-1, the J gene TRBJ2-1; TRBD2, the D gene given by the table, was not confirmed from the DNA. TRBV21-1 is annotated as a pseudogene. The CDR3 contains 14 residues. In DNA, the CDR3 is TGTGCCAGCAGCAGTGGGACTAGTCGCTCTGAGCAGTTCTTC. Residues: CASSSGTSRSEQFF.

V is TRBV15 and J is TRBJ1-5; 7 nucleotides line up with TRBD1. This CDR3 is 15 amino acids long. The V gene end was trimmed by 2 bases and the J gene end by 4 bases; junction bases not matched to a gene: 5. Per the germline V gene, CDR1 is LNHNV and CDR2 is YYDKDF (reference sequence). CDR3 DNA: TGTGCCACCAGCAGATCGACAGGGCTTAATCAGCCCCAGCATTTT. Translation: CATSRSTGLNQPQHF.